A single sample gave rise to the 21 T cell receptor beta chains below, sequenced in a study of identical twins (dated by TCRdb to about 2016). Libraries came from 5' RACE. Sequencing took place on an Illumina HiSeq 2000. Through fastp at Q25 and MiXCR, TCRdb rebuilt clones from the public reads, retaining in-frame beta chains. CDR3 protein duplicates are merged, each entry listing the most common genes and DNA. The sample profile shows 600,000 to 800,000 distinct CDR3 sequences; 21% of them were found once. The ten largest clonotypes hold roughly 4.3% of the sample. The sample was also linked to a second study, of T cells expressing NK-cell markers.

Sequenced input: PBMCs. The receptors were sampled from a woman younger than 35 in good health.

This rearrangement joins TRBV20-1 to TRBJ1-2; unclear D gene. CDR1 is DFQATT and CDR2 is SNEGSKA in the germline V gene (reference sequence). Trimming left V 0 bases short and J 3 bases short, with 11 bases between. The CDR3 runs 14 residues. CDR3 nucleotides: TGCAGTGCTAGAGATAGCAAGGTCGACTATGGCTACACCTTC. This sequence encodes CSARDSKVDYGYTF.

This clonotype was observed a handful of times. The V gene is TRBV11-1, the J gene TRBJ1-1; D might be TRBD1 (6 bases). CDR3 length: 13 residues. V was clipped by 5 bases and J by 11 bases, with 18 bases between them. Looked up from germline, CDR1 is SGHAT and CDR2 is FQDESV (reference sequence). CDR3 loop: CASSGAWGAVAFF. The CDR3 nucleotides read TGTGCCAGCAGCGGGGCCTGGGGGGCTGTTGCTTTCTTT.

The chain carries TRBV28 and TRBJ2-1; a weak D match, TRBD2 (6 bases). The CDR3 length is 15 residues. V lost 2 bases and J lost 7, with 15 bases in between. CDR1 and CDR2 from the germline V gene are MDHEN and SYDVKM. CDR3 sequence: CASSLGGGTLNEQFF. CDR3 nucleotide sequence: TGTGCCAGCAGTTTAGGAGGAGGGACGTTGAATGAGCAGTTCTTC.

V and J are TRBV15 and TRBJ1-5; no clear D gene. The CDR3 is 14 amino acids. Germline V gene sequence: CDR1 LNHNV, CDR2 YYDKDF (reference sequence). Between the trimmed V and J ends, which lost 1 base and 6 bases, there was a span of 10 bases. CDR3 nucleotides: TGTGCCACCAGCAGAGGCCTGCGTCGTCAGCCCCAGCATTTT. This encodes CATSRGLRRQPQHF.

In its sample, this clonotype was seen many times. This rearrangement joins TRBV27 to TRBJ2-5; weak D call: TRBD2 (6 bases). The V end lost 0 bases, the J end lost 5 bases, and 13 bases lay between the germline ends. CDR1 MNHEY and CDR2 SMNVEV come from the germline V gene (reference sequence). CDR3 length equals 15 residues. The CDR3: CASSLSFGGRETQYF. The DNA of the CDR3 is TGTGCCAGCAGTTTATCGTTTGGGGGGAGGGAGACCCAGTACTTC.

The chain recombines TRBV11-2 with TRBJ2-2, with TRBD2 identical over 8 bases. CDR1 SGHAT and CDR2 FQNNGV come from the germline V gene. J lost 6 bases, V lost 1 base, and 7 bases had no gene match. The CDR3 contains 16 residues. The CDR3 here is CASSLGGSGKAGELFF. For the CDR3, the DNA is TGTGCCAGCAGCTTAGGGGGTAGCGGGAAGGCCGGGGAGCTGTTTTTT.

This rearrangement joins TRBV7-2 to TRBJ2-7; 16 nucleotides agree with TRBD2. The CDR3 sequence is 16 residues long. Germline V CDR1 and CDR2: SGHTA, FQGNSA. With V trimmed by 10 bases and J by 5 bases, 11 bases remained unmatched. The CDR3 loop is CATRPGLAGGLNEQYF. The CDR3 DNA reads TGTGCCACCCGCCCGGGACTAGCGGGAGGGCTTAACGAGCAGTACTTC.

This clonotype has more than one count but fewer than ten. CDR3 in amino acids: CASSVRPSGGKETQYF. The CDR3 region has the DNA TGTGCCAGCAGCGTGCGCCCTAGCGGGGGTAAAGAGACCCAGTACTTC. The rearrangement uses TRBV9 and TRBJ2-5; 10 nucleotides match TRBD2. After removal of 2 bases from V and 3 bases from J, the junction contained 7 bases not matched to a gene. Germline V lookup: CDR1 SGDLS, CDR2 YYNGEE. The CDR3 spans 16 residues.

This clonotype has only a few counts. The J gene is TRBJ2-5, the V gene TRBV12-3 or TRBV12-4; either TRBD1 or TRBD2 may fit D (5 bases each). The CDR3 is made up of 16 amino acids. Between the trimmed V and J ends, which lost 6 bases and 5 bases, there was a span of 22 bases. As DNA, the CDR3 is TGTGCCAGCAGCCTAGGGAACCGGGACCCCGAGGAGACCCAGTACTTC. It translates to CASSLGNRDPEETQYF.

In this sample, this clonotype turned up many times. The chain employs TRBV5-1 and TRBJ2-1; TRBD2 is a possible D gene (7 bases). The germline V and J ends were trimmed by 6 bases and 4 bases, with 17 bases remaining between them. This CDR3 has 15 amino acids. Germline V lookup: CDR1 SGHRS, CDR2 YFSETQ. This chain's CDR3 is CASNGQNGGYNEQFF. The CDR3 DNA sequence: TGCGCCAGCAACGGACAGAACGGGGGGTACAATGAGCAGTTCTTC.

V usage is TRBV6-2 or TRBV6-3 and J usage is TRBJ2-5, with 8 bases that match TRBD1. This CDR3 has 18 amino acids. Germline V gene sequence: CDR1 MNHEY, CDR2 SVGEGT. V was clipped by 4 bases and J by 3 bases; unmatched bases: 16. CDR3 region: CASSSGGQGVQEEETQYF. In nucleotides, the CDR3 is TGTGCCAGCAGTTCTGGTGGACAGGGTGTTCAGGAGGAAGAGACCCAGTACTTC.

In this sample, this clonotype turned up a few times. In nucleotides, the CDR3 is TGTGCCAGCATGACCCGGACAGGCATCAATGAGCAGTTCTTC. Translated: CASMTRTGINEQFF. This chain joins TRBV12-3 or TRBV12-4 and TRBJ2-1, with 7 bases fitting TRBD1. The ends lost 7 bases at V and 6 bases at J; junction bases unmatched: 9. The CDR3 extends over 14 amino acids.

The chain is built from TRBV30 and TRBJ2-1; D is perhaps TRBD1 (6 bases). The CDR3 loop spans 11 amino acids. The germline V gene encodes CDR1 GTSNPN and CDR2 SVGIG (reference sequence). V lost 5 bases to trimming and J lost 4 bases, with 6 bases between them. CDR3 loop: CAWGQYNEQFF. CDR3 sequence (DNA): TGTGCCTGGGGACAGTACAATGAGCAGTTCTTC.

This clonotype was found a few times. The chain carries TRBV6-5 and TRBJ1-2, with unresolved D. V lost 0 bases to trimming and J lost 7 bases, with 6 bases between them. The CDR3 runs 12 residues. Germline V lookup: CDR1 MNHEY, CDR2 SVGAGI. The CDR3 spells CASSYSLGGYTF. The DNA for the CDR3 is TGTGCCAGCAGTTACTCGTTGGGTGGCTACACCTTC.

CDR3 sequence (DNA): TGCGCCAGCAGCTCGGACGTCAGGAATGAAAAACTGTTTTTT. Protein: CASSSDVRNEKLFF. The gene calls are TRBV5-1 and TRBJ1-4; D uncertain. Trimming stripped 3 bases from V and 5 bases from J, with 11 bases between. CDR3 length: 14 residues. CDR1 is SGHRS and CDR2 is YFSETQ in the germline V gene.

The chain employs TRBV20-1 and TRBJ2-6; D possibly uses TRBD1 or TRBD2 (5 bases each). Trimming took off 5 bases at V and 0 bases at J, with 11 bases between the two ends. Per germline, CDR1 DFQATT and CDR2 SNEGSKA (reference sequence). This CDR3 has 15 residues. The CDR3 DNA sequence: TGCAGTGCTTCCCGGGGCTACTCTGGGGCCAACGTCCTGACTTTC. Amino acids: CSASRGYSGANVLTF.

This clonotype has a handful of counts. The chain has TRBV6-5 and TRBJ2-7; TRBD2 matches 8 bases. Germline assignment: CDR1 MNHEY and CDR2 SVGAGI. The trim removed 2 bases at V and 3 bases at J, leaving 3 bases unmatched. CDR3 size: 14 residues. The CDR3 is CASSYEAGVYEQYF. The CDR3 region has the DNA TGTGCCAGCAGTTACGAAGCGGGAGTCTACGAGCAGTACTTC.

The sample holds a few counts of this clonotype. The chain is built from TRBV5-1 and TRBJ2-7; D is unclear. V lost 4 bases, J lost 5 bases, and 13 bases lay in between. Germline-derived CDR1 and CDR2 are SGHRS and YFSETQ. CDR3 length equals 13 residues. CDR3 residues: CASSPFSSNEQYF. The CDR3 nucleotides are TGCGCCAGCAGCCCCTTTTCCTCTAACGAGCAGTACTTC.

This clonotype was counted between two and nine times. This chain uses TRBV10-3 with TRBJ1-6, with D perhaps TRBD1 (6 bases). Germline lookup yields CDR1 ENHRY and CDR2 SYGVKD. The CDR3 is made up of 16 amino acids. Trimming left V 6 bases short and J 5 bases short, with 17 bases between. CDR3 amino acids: CAISGQRASDNSPLHF. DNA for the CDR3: TGTGCCATCAGCGGACAGAGGGCATCGGATAATTCACCCCTCCACTTT.

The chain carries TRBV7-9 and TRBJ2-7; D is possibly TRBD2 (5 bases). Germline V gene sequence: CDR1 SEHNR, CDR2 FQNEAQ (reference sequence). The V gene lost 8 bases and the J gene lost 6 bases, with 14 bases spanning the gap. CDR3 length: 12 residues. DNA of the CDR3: TGTGCCAGCGGAAGGGAGACCCGCGAGCAGTACTTC. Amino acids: CASGRETREQYF.

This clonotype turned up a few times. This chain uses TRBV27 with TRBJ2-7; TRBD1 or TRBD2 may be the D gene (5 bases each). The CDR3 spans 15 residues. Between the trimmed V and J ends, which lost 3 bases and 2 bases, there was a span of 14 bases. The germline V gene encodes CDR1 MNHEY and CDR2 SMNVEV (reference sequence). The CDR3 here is CASSLGVQGTYEQYF. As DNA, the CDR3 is TGTGCCAGCAGTTTGGGGGTGCAGGGAACCTACGAGCAGTACTTC.